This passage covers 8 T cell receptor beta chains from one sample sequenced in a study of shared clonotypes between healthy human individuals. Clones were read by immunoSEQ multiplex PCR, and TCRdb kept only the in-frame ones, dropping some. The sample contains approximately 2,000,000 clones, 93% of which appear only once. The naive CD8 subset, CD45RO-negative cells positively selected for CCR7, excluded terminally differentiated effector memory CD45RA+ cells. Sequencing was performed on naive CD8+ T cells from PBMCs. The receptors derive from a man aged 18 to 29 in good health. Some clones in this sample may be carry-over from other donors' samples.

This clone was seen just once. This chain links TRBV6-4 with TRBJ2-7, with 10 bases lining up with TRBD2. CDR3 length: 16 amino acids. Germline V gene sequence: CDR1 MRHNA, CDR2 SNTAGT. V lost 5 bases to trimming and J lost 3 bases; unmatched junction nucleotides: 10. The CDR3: CASSPAGTSAFYEQYF. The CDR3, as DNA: TGTGCCAGCAGTCCCGCCGGGACTAGCGCATTCTACGAGCAGTACTTC.

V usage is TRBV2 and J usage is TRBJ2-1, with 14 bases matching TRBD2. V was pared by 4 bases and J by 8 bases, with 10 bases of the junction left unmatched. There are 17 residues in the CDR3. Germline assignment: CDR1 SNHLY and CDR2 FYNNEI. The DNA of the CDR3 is TGTGCCAGCAGTGGGGTGGATGGGACTAGCGGGAGCTATGAGCAGTTCTTC. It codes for CASSGVDGTSGSYEQFF. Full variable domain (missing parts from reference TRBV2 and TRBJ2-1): EPEVTQTPSHQVTQMGQEVILRCVPISNHLYFYWYRQILGQKVEFLVSFYNNEISEKSEIFDDQFSVERPDGSNFTLKIRSTKLEDSAMYFCASSGVDGTSGSYEQFFGPGTRLTVL.

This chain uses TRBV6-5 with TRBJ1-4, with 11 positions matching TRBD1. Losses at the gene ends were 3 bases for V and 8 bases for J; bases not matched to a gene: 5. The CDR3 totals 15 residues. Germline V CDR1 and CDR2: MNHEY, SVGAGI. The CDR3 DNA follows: TGTGCCAGCAGTTATGGGACAGGGGGTTTCGAAAAACTGTTTTTT. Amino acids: CASSYGTGGFEKLFF.

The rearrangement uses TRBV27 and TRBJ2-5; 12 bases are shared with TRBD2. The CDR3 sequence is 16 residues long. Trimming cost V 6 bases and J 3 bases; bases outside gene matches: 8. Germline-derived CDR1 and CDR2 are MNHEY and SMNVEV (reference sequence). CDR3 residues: CASRDWTSGKEETQYF. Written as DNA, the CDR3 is TGTGCCAGCAGAGATTGGACTAGCGGGAAGGAAGAGACCCAGTACTTC.

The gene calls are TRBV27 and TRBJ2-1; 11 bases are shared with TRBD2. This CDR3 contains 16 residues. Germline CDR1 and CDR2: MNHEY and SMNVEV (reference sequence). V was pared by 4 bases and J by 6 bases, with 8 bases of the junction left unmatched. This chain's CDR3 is CASSSLGLAAINEQFF. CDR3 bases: TGTGCCAGCAGTTCGTTGGGACTAGCGGCCATCAATGAGCAGTTCTTC.

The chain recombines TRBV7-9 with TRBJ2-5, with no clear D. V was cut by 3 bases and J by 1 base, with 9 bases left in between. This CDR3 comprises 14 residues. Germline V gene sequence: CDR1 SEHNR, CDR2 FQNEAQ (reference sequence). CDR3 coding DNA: TGTGCCAGCAGCTTTGGTCCATCCCAAGAGACCCAGTACTTC. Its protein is CASSFGPSQETQYF.

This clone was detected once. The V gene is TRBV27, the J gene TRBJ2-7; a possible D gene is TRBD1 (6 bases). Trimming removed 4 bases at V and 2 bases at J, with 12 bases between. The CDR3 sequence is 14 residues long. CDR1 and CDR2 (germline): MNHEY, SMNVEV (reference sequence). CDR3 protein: CASSSGQKPYEQYF. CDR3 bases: TGTGCCAGCAGTTCCGGACAGAAACCCTACGAGCAGTACTTC.

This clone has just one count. CDR3 loop: CASRGRGMSSYNEQFF. In nucleotides, the CDR3 is TGTGCCAGCAGAGGGAGGGGGATGAGCTCCTACAATGAGCAGTTCTTC. The chain uses TRBV4-2 and TRBJ2-1; possible D gene TRBD2, 7 bases. V dropped 6 bases and J dropped 0 bases, with 15 bases sitting between them. CDR3 length equals 16 residues. Germline CDR1 is LGHNA and CDR2 is YNFKEQ.